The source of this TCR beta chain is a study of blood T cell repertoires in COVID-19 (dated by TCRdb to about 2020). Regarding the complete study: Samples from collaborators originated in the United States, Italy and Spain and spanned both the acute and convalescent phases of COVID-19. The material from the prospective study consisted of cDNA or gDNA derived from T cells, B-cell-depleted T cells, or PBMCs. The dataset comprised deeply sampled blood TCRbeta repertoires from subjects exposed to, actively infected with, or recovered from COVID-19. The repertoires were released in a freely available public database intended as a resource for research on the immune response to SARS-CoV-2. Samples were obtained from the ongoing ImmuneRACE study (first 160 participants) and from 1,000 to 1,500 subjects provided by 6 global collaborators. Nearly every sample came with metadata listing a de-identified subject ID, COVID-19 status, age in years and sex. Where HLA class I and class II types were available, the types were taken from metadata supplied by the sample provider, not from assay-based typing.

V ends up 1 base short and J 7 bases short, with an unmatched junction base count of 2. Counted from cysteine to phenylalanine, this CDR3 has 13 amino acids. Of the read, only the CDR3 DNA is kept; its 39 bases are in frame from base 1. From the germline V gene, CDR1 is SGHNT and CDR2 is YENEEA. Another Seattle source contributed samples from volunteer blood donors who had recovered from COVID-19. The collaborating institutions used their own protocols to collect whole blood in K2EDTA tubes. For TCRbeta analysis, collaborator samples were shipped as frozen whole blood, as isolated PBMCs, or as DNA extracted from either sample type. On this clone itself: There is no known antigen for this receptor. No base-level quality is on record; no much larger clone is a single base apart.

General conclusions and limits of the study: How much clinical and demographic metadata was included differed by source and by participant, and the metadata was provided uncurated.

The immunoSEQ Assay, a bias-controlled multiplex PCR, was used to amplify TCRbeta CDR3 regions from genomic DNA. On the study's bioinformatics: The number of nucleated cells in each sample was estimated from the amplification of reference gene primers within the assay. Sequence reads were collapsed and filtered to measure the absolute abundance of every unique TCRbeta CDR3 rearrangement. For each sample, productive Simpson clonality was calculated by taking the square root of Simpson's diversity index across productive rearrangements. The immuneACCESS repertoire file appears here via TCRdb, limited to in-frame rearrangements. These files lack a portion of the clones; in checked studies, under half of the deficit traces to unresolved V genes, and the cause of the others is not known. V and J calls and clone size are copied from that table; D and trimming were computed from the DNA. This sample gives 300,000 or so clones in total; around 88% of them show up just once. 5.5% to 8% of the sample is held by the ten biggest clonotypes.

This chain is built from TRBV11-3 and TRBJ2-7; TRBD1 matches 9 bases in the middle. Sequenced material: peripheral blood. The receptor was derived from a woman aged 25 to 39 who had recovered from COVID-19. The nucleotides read TGTGCCAGCAGCTTAGGACAGGGGGGAGAGCAGTACTTC. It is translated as CASSLGQGGEQYF.